Listed below are T cell receptor beta chains from one sample, sequenced in a study of cytomegalovirus exposure and HLA in healthy donors. The protocol was immunoSEQ multiplex PCR, while the TCRdb copy is restricted to in-frame clones and leaves out a portion. Of roughly 150,000 clones in the sample, approximately 88% were seen once. Sequencing input: PBMCs. These receptor sequences come from a young woman in good health and CMV-seropositive. Each CDR3 is given without its conserved first and last residue. The D gene is left open where the match is weak.

cdr3_aa j_call v_call d_call
AWSRGEVFEKLF TRBJ1-4 TRBV30 -
ASSKGREQY TRBJ2-7 TRBV10-1 -
ASSIEGFVLT TRBJ2-6 TRBV19 -
ASSNYWGGTPYVLT TRBJ2-6 TRBV2 -
ASSLTSGSPGETQY TRBJ2-5 TRBV27 TRBD2
ASSKDRGTQY TRBJ2-3 TRBV4-3 TRBD1
ASRLGLSSYNEQF TRBJ2-1 TRBV19 -
ASSLVTGNYGYT TRBJ1-2 TRBV7-7 -
ASSRPTGSNEKLF TRBJ1-4 TRBV6-6 TRBD1
ASSFPQRGMTEAF TRBJ1-1 TRBV5-1 -
ASSLPSGRVSYEQY TRBJ2-7 TRBV7-9 TRBD2
ACSPDRGFYEQY TRBJ2-7 TRBV30 TRBD1
SAGGTNYGYT TRBJ1-2 TRBV29-1 -
ASSDGAGNTIY TRBJ1-3 TRBV25-1 -
ASTQRELYEQY TRBJ2-7 TRBV2 TRBD2
ASRDSGLAGVFGNEQY TRBJ2-7 TRBV28 TRBD2
ASSEFEGGGKETQY TRBJ2-5 TRBV6-1 TRBD2
ASSVGPGGTEAF TRBJ1-1 TRBV9 -
ASSVSSDMTYNEQF TRBJ2-1 TRBV9 -
ASSEPGQTGELF TRBJ2-2 TRBV25-1 -
ASSATGSDYEQY TRBJ2-7 TRBV7-2 TRBD1
FGGSSYGYT TRBJ1-2 TRBV20-1 -
ASSFRRDTAF TRBJ1-1 TRBV28 -
ASSQKTSGRDHNEQF TRBJ2-1 TRBV18 TRBD2
ASSPRPKQVSETQY TRBJ2-5 TRBV7-6 -
ASSLGRGTGELF TRBJ2-2 TRBV11-3 TRBD2
SVSGSTDTQY TRBJ2-3 TRBV29-1 -
ASSQDISGRGRRETQY TRBJ2-5 TRBV4-2 TRBD2
ASSPAPPGVLQAYEQY TRBJ2-7 TRBV28 -
SVEDPAMETDTQY TRBJ2-3 TRBV29-1 -
ASSERVSGRGETQY TRBJ2-5 TRBV6-1 TRBD2
ATSRDRNTGELF TRBJ2-2 TRBV15 -
ASGLSDAYEQY TRBJ2-7 TRBV12-5 -
SVEGGGTNEQF TRBJ2-1 TRBV29-1 TRBD2
ASSLVQGAYTQY TRBJ2-3 TRBV5-1 TRBD1
ASSFSGGSYEQY TRBJ2-7 TRBV5-4 TRBD1
SVEELGTGDEQY TRBJ2-7 TRBV29-1 TRBD1
ASSLSRGTGTDTQY TRBJ2-3 TRBV27 -
SVVSEGGPNQPQH TRBJ1-5 TRBV29-1 -
ASSLDRGAGYT TRBJ1-2 TRBV11-2 -
ASSLWRFQEGEKLF TRBJ1-4 TRBV7-2 -
ASSFTAFDYGYT TRBJ1-2 TRBV6-5 -
ASSPRGDQPQH TRBJ1-5 TRBV18 -
ASSLVIAGAYEQY TRBJ2-7 TRBV5-4 TRBD2
ASRQTPSYEQY TRBJ2-7 TRBV6-5 -
ASSLMTSGVSYEQY TRBJ2-7 TRBV28 TRBD2
SVVGGTSDTQY TRBJ2-3 TRBV29-1 -
ASSFPDLKDYEQY TRBJ2-7 TRBV5-4 -
ASSEKGDSSYEQY TRBJ2-7 TRBV6-1 TRBD1
ASSVGVAWRDTQY TRBJ2-3 TRBV9 -
ASSLGQGANGNQPQH TRBJ1-5 TRBV7-9 TRBD1
ASSESERALADTQY TRBJ2-3 TRBV2 -
ASTSGGSAAV TRBJ1-1 TRBV25-1 -
ASSPAALAGVQETQY TRBJ2-5 TRBV7-8 TRBD2
ASSHRVEETQY TRBJ2-5 TRBV9 -